A selection of T cell receptor beta chains follows, all from one sample in a study of memory CD4+ T cells and cytomegalovirus serostatus. This table comes from immunoSEQ multiplex PCR, and its TCRdb copy is limited to in-frame clones, with some not included. The sample holds around 33,000 clones, around four fifths seen once. The sample was memory CD4+ T cells from blood. The source of these receptors is an adult in good health and CMV-seronegative. Some clones in this sample may be carry-over from other donors' samples. The CDR3 runs from the conserved cysteine through the conserved F or W. D genes are given only for firm matches. The size of a clone is reported for some rows only, either as once, few or many, or as a class for expanded clones.

V gene	J gene	D gene	clone size	CDR3 protein	CDR3 DNA
TRBV28	TRBJ1-1	-	-	CASSRAGRNTEAFF	TGTGCCAGCTCACGGGCGGGCAGGAACACTGAAGCTTTCTTT
TRBV10-1	TRBJ1-1	-	-	CASSEYGGGTEAFF	TGCGCCAGCAGTGAGTATGGAGGGGGCACTGAAGCTTTCTTT
TRBV7-2	TRBJ1-5	-	-	CASSLTSLTGSNQPQHF	TGTGCCAGCAGCTTAACGAGCCTGACAGGTTCCAATCAGCCCCAGCATTTT
TRBV7-2	TRBJ1-6	-	-	CASSLAAYNSPLHF	TGTGCCAGCAGCTTAGCAGCTTATAATTCACCCCTCCACTTT
TRBV11-2	TRBJ1-1	-	few	CASSFQGTEAFF	TGTGCCAGCAGCTTTCAGGGCACTGAAGCTTTCTTT
TRBV25-1	TRBJ1-1	-	-	CASSDRQLNTEAFF	TGTGCCAGCAGTGACCGACAGCTGAACACTGAAGCTTTCTTT
TRBV11-2	TRBJ2-5	-	-	CASSSNLQETQYF	TGTGCCAGCAGCTCCAACCTGCAAGAGACCCAGTACTTC
TRBV11-3	TRBJ2-5	-	-	CASSLELGGGTQYF	TGTGCCAGCAGCTTAGAACTAGGAGGAGGGACCCAGTACTTC
TRBV29-1	TRBJ1-1	-	-	CSVEDTGTEAFF	TGCAGCGTTGAGGACACCGGCACTGAAGCTTTCTTT
TRBV6-1	TRBJ1-6	-	medium-sized	CASSGDNSPLHF	TGTGCCAGCAGCGGGGATAATTCACCCCTCCACTTT
TRBV4-1	TRBJ1-1	-	-	CASSQTVTANTEAFF	TGCGCCAGCAGCCAAACAGTTACAGCAAACACTGAAGCTTTCTTT
TRBV11-2	TRBJ2-4	TRBD1	-	CASSRSTGGSGLAKNIQYF	TGTGCCAGCAGCAGATCGACAGGGGGATCAGGGTTAGCCAAAAACATTCAGTACTTC
TRBV6-1	TRBJ2-7	TRBD2	-	CASSVAGGSYEQYF	TGTGCCAGCAGCGTAGCGGGGGGATCCTACGAGCAGTACTTC
TRBV10-1	TRBJ2-3	TRBD1	-	CASSEDRGSDTQYF	TGCGCCAGCAGTGAGGACAGGGGGTCAGATACGCAGTATTTT
TRBV19	TRBJ1-4	TRBD1	-	CASSMGQATNEKLFF	TGTGCCAGTAGTATGGGACAGGCAACTAATGAAAAACTGTTTTTT
TRBV6-1	TRBJ2-1	-	-	CASSERGTLEQFF	TGTGCCAGCAGTGAAAGAGGGACACTTGAGCAGTTCTTC
TRBV7-2	TRBJ2-5	-	once	CASSSVSQGETQYF	TGTGCCAGCAGCTCCGTGTCCCAGGGGGAGACCCAGTACTTC
TRBV4-1	TRBJ2-1	-	-	CASSQDRGGNEQFF	TGCGCCAGCAGCCAAGACCGGGGTGGCAATGAGCAGTTCTTC
TRBV6-6	TRBJ2-7	-	-	CASSSRTEKHHEQYF	TGTGCCAGCAGTTCGCGCACTGAAAAGCACCACGAGCAGTACTTC
TRBV7-2	TRBJ1-3	-	-	CASSPVWTQGNTIYF	TGTGCCAGCAGCCCAGTTTGGACTCAGGGAAACACCATATATTTT
TRBV6-1	TRBJ2-7	-	-	CASSELGLIYEQYF	TGTGCCAGCAGTGAACTGGGGTTGATTTACGAGCAGTACTTC
TRBV19	TRBJ1-1	-	-	CASSIWGIGAEAFF	TGTGCCAGTAGTATCTGGGGTATTGGCGCTGAAGCTTTCTTT
TRBV11-3	TRBJ1-6	-	-	CASSFGQNNSPLHF	TGTGCCAGCAGCTTTGGACAAAATAATTCACCCCTCCACTTT
TRBV6-1	TRBJ1-2	-	once	CASSEAGNYGYTF	TGTGCCAGCAGTGAGGCAGGGAACTATGGCTACACCTTC
TRBV9	TRBJ2-2	TRBD2	-	CASRRGGSTGELFF	TGTGCCAGCAGGCGGGGGGGCAGCACCGGGGAGCTGTTTTTT
TRBV6-5	TRBJ1-6	TRBD1	-	CASSQGGPISPLHF	TGTGCCAGCAGCCAAGGGGGCCCCATTTCACCCCTCCACTTT
TRBV6-1	TRBJ1-1	-	once	CASSEDWSGNTEAFF	TGTGCCAGCAGTGAAGATTGGTCAGGGAACACTGAAGCTTTCTTT
TRBV2	TRBJ2-1	-	-	CASSAWGNYNEQFF	TGTGCCAGCAGTGCGTGGGGGAACTACAATGAGCAGTTCTTC
TRBV6-5	TRBJ2-3	TRBD2	-	CASSRAGGQGDTQYF	TGTGCCAGCAGTCGAGCGGGGGGGCAGGGAGATACGCAGTATTTT
TRBV7-3	TRBJ2-1	-	-	CASSLGGGYQNEQFF	TGTGCCAGCAGCTTAGGGGGGGGCTATCAGAATGAGCAGTTCTTC
TRBV6-5	TRBJ2-4	-	-	CASSGHREAKNIQYF	TGTGCCAGCAGTGGTCACAGGGAAGCCAAAAACATTCAGTACTTC
TRBV7-3	TRBJ2-2	TRBD1	once	CASSPTGAAGELFF	TGTGCCAGCAGCCCGACAGGGGCCGCCGGGGAGCTGTTTTTT
TRBV6-1	TRBJ1-4	-	-	CASSQNNEKLFF	TGTGCCAGCAGCCAAAACAATGAAAAACTGTTTTTT
TRBV19	TRBJ1-4	-	few	CASSDSYEKLFF	TGTGCCAGTAGCGACAGCTACGAAAAACTGTTTTTT
TRBV4-2	TRBJ2-2	TRBD2	-	CASSQQSGGGTGELFF	TGTGCCAGCAGCCAACAATCGGGGGGAGGGACCGGGGAGCTGTTTTTT
TRBV7-9	TRBJ1-1	-	-	CASSLERNTEAFF	TGTGCCAGCAGCTTAGAGCGGAACACTGAAGCTTTCTTT
TRBV5-1	TRBJ2-6	TRBD2	-	CASSLAPSGGAGANVLTF	TGCGCCAGCAGCTTGGCCCCTAGCGGGGGGGCCGGGGCCAACGTCCTGACTTTC
TRBV7-8	TRBJ1-1	-	-	CATGKRGTEAFF	TGTGCCACCGGTAAACGGGGCACTGAAGCTTTCTTT
TRBV11-1	TRBJ2-3	TRBD2	-	CASSLGRGGRTSTDTQYF	TGTGCCAGCAGCTTAGGCCGGGGCGGGAGAACTAGCACAGATACGCAGTATTTT
TRBV5-1	TRBJ1-1	TRBD1	-	CASSVHGTGGSEAFF	TGCGCCAGCAGCGTCCACGGTACAGGGGGCAGCGAAGCTTTCTTT
TRBV30	TRBJ2-2	-	-	CAWFQGNTGELFF	TGTGCCTGGTTCCAGGGTAACACCGGGGAGCTGTTTTTT
TRBV28	TRBJ2-2	-	-	CASSLNKGLGTGELFF	TGTGCCAGCAGTTTAAATAAGGGCTTGGGCACCGGGGAGCTGTTTTTT
TRBV11-3	TRBJ2-1	TRBD2	-	CASSLGSLAGGPDEQFF	TGTGCCAGCAGCTTAGGGTCACTCGCGGGGGGGCCTGATGAGCAGTTCTTC
TRBV6-6	TRBJ1-5	TRBD1	-	CASRRQGADNQPQHF	TGTGCCAGCCGAAGACAGGGGGCGGACAATCAGCCCCAGCATTTT
TRBV2	TRBJ2-5	TRBD2	-	CATGGLAGGVKETQYF	TGTGCCACCGGAGGGCTAGCGGGGGGGGTAAAAGAGACCCAGTACTTC
TRBV11-3	TRBJ1-1	-	-	CASSFDSDTEAFF	TGTGCCAGCAGCTTTGACAGTGACACTGAAGCTTTCTTT
TRBV10-3	TRBJ1-3	TRBD1	-	CAIRFQGARGNTIYF	TGTGCCATCAGGTTCCAGGGGGCGCGTGGAAACACCATATATTTT
TRBV7-2	TRBJ1-2	-	few	CASSLEGVLGYTF	TGTGCCAGCAGCTTAGAAGGGGTACTTGGCTACACCTTC